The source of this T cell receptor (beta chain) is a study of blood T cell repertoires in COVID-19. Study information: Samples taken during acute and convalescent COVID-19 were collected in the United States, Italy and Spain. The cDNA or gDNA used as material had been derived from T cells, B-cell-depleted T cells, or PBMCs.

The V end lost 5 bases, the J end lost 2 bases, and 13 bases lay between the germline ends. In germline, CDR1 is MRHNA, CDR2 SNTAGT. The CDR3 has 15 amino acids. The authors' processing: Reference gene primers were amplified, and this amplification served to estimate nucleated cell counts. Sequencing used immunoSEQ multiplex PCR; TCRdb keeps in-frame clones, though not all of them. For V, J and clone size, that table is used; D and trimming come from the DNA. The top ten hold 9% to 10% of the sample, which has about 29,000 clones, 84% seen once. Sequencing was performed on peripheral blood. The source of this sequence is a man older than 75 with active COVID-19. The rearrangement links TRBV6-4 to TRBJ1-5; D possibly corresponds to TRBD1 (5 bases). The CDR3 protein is CASSTPPGRNQPQHF. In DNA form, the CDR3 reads TGTGCCAGCAGTACCCCCCCAGGGCGCAATCAGCCCCAGCATTTT.